This T cell receptor beta chain is from a study of shared clonotypes between healthy human individuals. Turning to this clone: The target antigen is unknown.

Findings of the study overall: Roughly 5.3% of naive CD4 clonotypes were common to a handful of donors.

Sequencing was performed with immunoSEQ multiplex PCR; in TCRdb, only in-frame clones are kept and a portion is missing. The sample has over a million clones, around 95% seen once. The clonotype was recovered from a man aged 25-40 years in good health. Sequencing used naive CD4+ T cells sorted from blood. The subset was: CD45RA+ positively selected.

CDR3 nucleotides: TGCGCCAGCAGGCCCTCCCTAGGGACTTCCCCCGGGGAGCTGTTTTTT. This gives the protein CASRPSLGTSPGELFF. This rearrangement joins TRBV5-1 to TRBJ2-2; the D gene is possibly TRBD2 (6 bases). The CDR3 has 16 amino acids. CDR1 is SGHRS and CDR2 is YFSETQ in the germline V gene. With 5 bases removed from V and 6 bases from J, the gap between germline ends came to 20 bases.